This TCR beta chain was sequenced in a study of blood T cell repertoires in COVID-19. Authors' data handling: Reference gene primer amplification gave estimated nucleated cell counts. Only in-frame clones appear in the TCRdb table, and some are missing; sequencing was by immunoSEQ multiplex PCR. The D gene and trimming were derived from the DNA, and the V and J assignments and clone size from that table. The sample shows tens of thousands of clones, 85% to 90% of them seen only once. Trimming left V 5 bases short and J 5 bases short, with 16 bases between. This CDR3 has 15 amino acids. Germline CDR1 is MNHEY and CDR2 is SMNVEV (reference sequence).

Material: peripheral blood. The sequence was obtained from a human donor in a cohort sampled during active COVID-19. The J gene is TRBJ1-5, the V gene TRBV27; D might be TRBD1 (5 bases). In DNA, the CDR3 is TGTGCCAGCAGTCAGGGAGGCGGAGGGTATCAGCCCCAGCATTTT. It specifies CASSQGGGGYQPQHF.